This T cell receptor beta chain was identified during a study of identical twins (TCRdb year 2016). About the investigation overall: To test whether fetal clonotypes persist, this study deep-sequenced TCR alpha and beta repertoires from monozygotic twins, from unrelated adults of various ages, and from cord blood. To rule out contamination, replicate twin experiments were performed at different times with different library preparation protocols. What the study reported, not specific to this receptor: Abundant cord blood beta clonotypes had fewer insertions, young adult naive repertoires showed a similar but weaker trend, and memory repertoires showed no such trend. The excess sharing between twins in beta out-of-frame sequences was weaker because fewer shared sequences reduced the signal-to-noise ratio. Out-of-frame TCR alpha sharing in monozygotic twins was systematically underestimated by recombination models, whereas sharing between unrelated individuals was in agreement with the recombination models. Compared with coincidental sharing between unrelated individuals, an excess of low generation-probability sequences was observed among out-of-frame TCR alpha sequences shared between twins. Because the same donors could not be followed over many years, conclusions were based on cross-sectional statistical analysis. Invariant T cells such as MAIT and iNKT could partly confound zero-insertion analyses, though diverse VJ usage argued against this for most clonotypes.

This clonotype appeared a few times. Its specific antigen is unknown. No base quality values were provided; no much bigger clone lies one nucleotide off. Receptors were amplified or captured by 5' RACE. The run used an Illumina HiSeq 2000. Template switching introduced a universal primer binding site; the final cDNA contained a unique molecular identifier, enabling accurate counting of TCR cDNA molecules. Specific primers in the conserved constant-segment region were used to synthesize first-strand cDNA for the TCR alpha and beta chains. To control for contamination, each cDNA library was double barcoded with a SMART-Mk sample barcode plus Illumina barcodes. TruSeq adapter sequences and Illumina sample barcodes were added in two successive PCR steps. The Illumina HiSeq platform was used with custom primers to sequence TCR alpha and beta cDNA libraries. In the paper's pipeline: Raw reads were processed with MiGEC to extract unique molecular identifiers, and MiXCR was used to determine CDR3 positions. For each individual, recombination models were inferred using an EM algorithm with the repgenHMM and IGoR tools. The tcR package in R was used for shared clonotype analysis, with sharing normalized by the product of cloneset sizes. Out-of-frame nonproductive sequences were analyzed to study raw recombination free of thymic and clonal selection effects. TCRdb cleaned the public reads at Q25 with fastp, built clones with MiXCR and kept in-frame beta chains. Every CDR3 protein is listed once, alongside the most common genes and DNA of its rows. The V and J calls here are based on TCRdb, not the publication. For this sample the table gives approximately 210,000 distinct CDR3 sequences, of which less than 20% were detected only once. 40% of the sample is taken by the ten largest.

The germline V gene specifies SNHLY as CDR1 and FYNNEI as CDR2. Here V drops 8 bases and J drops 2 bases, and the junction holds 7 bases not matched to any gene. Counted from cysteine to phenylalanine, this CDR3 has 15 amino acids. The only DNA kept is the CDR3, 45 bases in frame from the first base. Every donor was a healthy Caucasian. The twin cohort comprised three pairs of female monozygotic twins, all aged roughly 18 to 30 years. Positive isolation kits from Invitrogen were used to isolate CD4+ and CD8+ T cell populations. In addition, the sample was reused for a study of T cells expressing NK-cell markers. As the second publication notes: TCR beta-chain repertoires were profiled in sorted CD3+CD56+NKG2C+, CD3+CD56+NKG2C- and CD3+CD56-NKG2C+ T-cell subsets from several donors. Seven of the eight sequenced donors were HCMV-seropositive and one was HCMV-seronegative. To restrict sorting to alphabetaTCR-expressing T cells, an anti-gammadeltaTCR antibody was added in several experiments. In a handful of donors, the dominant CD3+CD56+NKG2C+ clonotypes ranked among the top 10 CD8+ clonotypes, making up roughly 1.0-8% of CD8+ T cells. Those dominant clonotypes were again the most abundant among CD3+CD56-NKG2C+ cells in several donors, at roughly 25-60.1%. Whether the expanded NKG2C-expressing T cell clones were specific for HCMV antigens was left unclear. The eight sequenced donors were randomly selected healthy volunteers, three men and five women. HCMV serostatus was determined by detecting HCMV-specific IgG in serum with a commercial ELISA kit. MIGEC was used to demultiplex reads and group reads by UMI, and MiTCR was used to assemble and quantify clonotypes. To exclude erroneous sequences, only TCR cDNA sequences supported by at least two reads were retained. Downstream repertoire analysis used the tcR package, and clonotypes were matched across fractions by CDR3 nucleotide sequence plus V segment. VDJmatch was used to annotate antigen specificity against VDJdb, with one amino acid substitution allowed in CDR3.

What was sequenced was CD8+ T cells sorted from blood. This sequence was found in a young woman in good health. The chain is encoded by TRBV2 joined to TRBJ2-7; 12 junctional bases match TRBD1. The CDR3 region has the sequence CASGGDRGPAYEQYF. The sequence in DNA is TGTGCCAGCGGGGGGGACAGGGGGCCGGCCTACGAGCAGTACTTC.